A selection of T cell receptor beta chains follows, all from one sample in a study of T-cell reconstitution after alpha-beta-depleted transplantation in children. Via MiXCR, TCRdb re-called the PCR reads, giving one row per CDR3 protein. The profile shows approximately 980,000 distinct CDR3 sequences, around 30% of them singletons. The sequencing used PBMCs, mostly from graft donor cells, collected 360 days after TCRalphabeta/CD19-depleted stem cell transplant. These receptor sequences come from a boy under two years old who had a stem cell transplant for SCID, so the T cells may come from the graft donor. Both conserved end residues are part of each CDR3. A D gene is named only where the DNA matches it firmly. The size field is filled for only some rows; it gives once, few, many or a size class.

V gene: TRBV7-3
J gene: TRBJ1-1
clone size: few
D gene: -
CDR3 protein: CASSLRGTNTEAFF
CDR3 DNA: TGTGCCAGCAGCTTAAGGGGCACGAACACTGAAGCTTTCTTT

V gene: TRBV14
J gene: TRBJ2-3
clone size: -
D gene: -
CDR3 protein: CASSRTLTDTQYF
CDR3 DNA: TGTGCCAGCAGCCGTACACTGACAGATACGCAGTATTTT

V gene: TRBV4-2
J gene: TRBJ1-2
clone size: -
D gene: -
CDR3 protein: CASSQEGQPTRDGYTF
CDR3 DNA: TGTGCCAGCAGCCAAGAAGGGCAGCCGACGAGGGACGGCTACACCTTC

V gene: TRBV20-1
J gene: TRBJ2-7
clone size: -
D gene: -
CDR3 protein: CSGISWTVSYEQYF
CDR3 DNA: TGCAGTGGCATATCTTGGACAGTGTCCTACGAGCAGTACTTC

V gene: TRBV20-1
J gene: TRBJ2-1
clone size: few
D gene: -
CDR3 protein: CSALAYLNNEQFF
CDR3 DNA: TGCAGTGCTCTCGCTTACCTCAACAATGAGCAGTTCTTC

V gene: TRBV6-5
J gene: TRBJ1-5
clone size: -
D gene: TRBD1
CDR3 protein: CASSRDRGEYQPQHF
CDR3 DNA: TGTGCCAGCAGCCGCGACAGGGGGGAATACCAGCCCCAGCATTTT

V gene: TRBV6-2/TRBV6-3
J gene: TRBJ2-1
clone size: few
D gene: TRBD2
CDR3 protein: CASSTTSGGPYNEQFF
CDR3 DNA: TGTGCCAGCAGTACCACTAGCGGGGGGCCTTACAATGAGCAGTTCTTC

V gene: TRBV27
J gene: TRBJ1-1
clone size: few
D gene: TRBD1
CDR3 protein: CASSRDRGANTEAFF
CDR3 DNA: TGTGCCAGCAGTAGGGACAGGGGGGCGAACACTGAAGCTTTCTTT

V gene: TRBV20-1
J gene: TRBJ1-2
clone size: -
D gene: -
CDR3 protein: CSARDGGTLKLF
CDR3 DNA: TGCAGTGCTAGAGATGGAGGGACCCTGAAGCTATTC

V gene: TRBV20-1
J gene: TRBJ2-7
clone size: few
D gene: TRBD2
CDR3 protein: CSADGGGTNYEQYF
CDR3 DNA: TGCAGTGCTGATGGCGGGGGGACGAACTACGAGCAGTACTTC

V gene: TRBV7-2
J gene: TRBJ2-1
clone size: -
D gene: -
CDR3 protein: CASSQQAAREQFF
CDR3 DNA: TGTGCCAGCAGCCAACAGGCTGCCAGGGAGCAGTTCTTC

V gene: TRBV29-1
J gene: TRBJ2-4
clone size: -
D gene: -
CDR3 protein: CSVDKGSRNIQYF
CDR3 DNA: TGCAGCGTTGATAAGGGCTCTCGCAACATTCAGTACTTC

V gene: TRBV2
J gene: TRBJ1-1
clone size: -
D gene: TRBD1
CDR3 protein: CASGGLGTGGDLGNTEAFF
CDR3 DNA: TGTGCCAGCGGTGGTTTAGGGACAGGGGGTGACCTGGGGAACACTGAAGCTTTCTTT

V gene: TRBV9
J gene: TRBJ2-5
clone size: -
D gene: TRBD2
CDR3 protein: CASSPGASGVETQYF
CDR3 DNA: TGTGCCAGCAGCCCGGGAGCTAGCGGGGTAGAGACCCAGTACTTC

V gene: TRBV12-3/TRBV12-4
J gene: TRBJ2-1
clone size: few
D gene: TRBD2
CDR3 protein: CASSLPGAGGPNEQFF
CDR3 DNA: TGTGCCAGCAGTTTACCCGGAGCGGGGGGGCCCAATGAGCAGTTCTTC

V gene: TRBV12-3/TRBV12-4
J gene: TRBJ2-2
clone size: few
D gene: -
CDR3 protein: CASSLDTRGTGELFF
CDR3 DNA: TGTGCCAGCAGTTTAGATACCCGAGGGACCGGGGAGCTGTTTTTT

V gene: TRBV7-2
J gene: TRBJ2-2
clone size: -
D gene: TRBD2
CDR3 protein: CASSPKHPAERGGELFF
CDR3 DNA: TGTGCCAGCAGCCCAAAGCATCCAGCGGAGCGGGGCGGGGAGCTGTTTTTT

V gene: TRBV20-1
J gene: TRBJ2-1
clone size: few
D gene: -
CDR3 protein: CSAARPPGNFF
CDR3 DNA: TGCAGTGCGGCCCGTCCCCCCGGGAACTTCTTC

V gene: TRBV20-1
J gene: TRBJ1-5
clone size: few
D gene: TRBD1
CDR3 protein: CSAKPGGRGLSRNQPQHF
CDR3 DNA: TGCAGTGCTAAACCCGGTGGCAGGGGGCTAAGTCGCAATCAGCCCCAGCATTTT

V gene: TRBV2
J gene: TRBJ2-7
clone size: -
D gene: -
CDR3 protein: CASSELLRGEQYF
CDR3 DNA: TGTGCCAGCAGTGAACTGCTACGGGGCGAGCAGTACTTC

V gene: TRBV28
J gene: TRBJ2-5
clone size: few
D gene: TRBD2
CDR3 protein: CASNPSGGRRETQYF
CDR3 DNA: TGTGCCAGCAACCCAAGCGGGGGGCGCCGAGAGACCCAGTACTTC

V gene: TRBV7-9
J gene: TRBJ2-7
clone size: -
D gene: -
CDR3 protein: CASSRGNYEQYF
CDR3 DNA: TGTGCCAGCAGCCGCGGGAACTACGAGCAGTACTTC

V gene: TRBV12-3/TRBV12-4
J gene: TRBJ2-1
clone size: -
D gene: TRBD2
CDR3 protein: CASSSGTSGGNEQFF
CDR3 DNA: TGTGCCAGCAGTTCCGGGACTAGCGGGGGGAATGAGCAGTTCTTC

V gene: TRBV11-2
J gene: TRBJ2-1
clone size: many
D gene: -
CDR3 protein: CASSSKFERQFF
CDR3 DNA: TGTGCCAGCAGCTCGAAGTTTGAGCGGCAGTTCTTC

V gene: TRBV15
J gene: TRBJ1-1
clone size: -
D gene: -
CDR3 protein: CATSRDRQGRTEAFF
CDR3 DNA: TGTGCCACCAGCAGAGATAGGCAGGGGCGCACTGAAGCTTTCTTT

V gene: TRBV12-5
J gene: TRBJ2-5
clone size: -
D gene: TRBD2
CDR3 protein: CASGLSGGQTQYF
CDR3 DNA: TGTGCTAGTGGTTTGAGCGGGGGGCAGACCCAGTACTTC

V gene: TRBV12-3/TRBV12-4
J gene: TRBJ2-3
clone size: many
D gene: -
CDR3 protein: CASRWKDTQYF
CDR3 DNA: TGTGCCAGCAGGTGGAAAGATACGCAGTATTTT